A single T cell receptor beta chain is shown here with its context. The record originates from a study of T cells in Graves' hyperthyroidism and ophthalmopathy. Germline assignment: CDR1 DFQATT and CDR2 SNEGSKA (reference sequence). V lost 5 bases to trimming and J lost 5 bases, with 16 bases between them. This CDR3 spans 13 amino acids. TCR beta CDR3 regions were amplified from RNA. HTBI primers were the set used in a first-round RT-PCR of the TCR CDR3. TCRdb analysed the multiplex PCR reads with MiXCR anew, one entry per CDR3 protein. The table records hundreds of thousands of distinct CDR3 sequences, just over 35% of them present only once.

The rearrangement links TRBV20-1 to TRBJ2-7, with unresolved D. The clonotype was recovered from a woman aged 40 to 50 with Graves' hyperthyroidism. Sequencing was done on a sample of blood. As DNA, the CDR3 is TGCAGTGCTTGCCCGTCGGGCGTGGACGAGCAGTACTTC. Amino acids: CSACPSGVDEQYF.